This T cell receptor beta chain was sequenced for a study of blood T cell repertoires in COVID-19. This CDR3 is 13 amino acids long. Deletions cut 5 bases from V and 8 bases from J, with 13 bases between. Repertoires were generated with immunoSEQ multiplex PCR, while TCRdb's copy carries only in-frame clones and drops some. Of approximately 280,000 clones detected, roughly 91% appear once; the ten largest clones hold approximately 4.2%. The TCR sequence derives from a man aged 40-50 years with acute or convalescent COVID-19. Material for sequencing was peripheral blood. The rearrangement links TRBV12-3 or TRBV12-4 to TRBJ2-1, with a possible D match to TRBD2 (5 bases). CDR3 in DNA: TGTGCCAGCAGTAGGGCGGGCAATCATGAGCAGTTCTTC. Translation gives CASSRAGNHEQFF.